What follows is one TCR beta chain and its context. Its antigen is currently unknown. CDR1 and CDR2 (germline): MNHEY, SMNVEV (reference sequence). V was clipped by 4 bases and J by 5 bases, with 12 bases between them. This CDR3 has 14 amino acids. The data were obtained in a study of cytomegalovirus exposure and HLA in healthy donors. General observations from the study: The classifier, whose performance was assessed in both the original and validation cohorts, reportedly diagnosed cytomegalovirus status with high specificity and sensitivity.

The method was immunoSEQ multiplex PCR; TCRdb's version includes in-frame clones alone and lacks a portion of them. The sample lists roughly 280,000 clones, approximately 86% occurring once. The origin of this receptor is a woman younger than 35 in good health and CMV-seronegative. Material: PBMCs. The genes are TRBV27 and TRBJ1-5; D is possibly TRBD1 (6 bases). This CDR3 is CASSSQGGDQPQHF. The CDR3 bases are TGTGCCAGCAGTTCACAGGGAGGGGATCAGCCCCAGCATTTT.